The 11 T cell receptor beta chains presented below share a single source sample, sequenced in a study of T-cell memory formation after mild COVID-19 (dated by TCRdb to the early 2020s). The library was produced with 5' RACE. Sequencing used an Illumina NovaSeq 6000. TCRdb's own reprocessing of the public reads used fastp at Q25 and MiXCR and kept productive beta chains. Records with the same CDR3 protein are collapsed into one entry carrying the most frequent genes and DNA. Here the sample has some 250,000 distinct CDR3 sequences; roughly a tenth occur a single time. The top ten clones comprise around a fifth of the sample. The specimen was PBMCs or a T cell subset sorted from them (not recorded which). These receptors came from a man between 18 and 35 years old who had mild COVID-19 (a few samples of this study predate the infection). The sample titles of this study are shuffled in the database, so cell type and time point are left out; the donor was told from shared clones.

In its sample, this clonotype was seen a few times. This CDR3 is CASSLRSGGYTF. CDR3 bases: TGTGCCAGTAGTCTTCGATCAGGTGGCTACACCTTC. The chain recombines TRBV19 with TRBJ1-2; D gene uncertain. The CDR3 runs to 12 residues. The V and J ends lost 5 bases and 7 bases respectively, with 11 bases between them. CDR1 is LNHDA and CDR2 is SQIVND in the germline V gene (reference sequence). The full variable domain, its missing parts supplied by reference TRBV19 and TRBJ1-2, is DGGITQSPKYLFRKEGQNVTLSCEQNLNHDAMYWYRQDPGQGLRLIYYSQIVNDFQKGDIAEGYSVSREKKESFPLTVTSAQKNPTAFYLCASSLRSGGYTFGSGTRLTVV.

This clonotype has a count of ten or more. This chain uses TRBV5-1 with TRBJ2-3, with D hard to call. V was cut by 4 bases and J by 2 bases, with 11 bases left in between. CDR1 is SGHRS, CDR2 YFSETQ, per germline. The CDR3 totals 14 residues. CDR3 in amino acids: CASSKDGYTDTQYF. CDR3 sequence (DNA): TGCGCCAGCAGCAAGGACGGATACACAGATACGCAGTATTTT.

CDR3 in amino acids: CSSPSGGGTGELFF. CDR3 bases: TGCAGTAGTCCTAGCGGGGGTGGTACCGGGGAGCTGTTTTTT. V and J are TRBV20-1 and TRBJ2-2; 10 bases fit TRBD2. The length of the CDR3 is 14 residues. Unmatched junction bases numbered 8, after V lost 8 bases and J lost 5 bases. CDR1 is DFQATT, CDR2 SNEGSKA, per germline (reference sequence).

This clonotype was picked up a small number of times. The J gene is TRBJ2-3, the V gene TRBV20-1, with D possibly TRBD2 on 7 matching bases. V lost 1 base, J lost 0 bases, and 11 bases lay in between. Germline values: CDR1 DFQATT, CDR2 SNEGSKA (reference sequence). This CDR3 has 15 amino acids. CDR3 coding DNA: TGCAGTGCTAGAGCGGGGGGCGGGAGCACAGATACGCAGTATTTT. Translated, it gives CSARAGGGSTDTQYF.

The rearrangement uses TRBV6-5 and TRBJ2-5, with a possible D match to TRBD1 (5 bases). V was clipped by 6 bases and J by 5 bases, with 16 bases between them. CDR3 size: 14 residues. Germline CDR1 and CDR2: MNHEY and SVGAGI. CDR3 bases: TGTGCCAGCAGCCTGGACATGGGGCTGGAGACCCAGTACTTC. Protein product: CASSLDMGLETQYF.

The chain employs TRBV4-2 and TRBJ1-3; 7 positions match TRBD1. Germline loops: CDR1 LGHNA, CDR2 YNFKEQ. J gave up 4 bases and V 0 bases, and 6 bases lay outside the gene matches. The CDR3 has 16 amino acids. CDR3 amino acids: CASSQDYGQDGNTIYF. The CDR3 DNA reads TGTGCCAGCAGCCAAGATTACGGACAGGACGGAAACACCATATATTTT.

This clonotype was observed a handful of times. The chain links TRBV6-5 to TRBJ1-1; 7 nucleotides align to TRBD1. Germline CDR1 reads MNHEY; CDR2 reads SVGAGI. The CDR3 contains 13 residues. V gave up 6 bases and J gave up 5 bases; unmatched junction bases: 6. Here the CDR3 reads CASSRGGRTEAFF. The CDR3 DNA reads as TGTGCCAGCAGCCGAGGGGGCAGAACTGAAGCTTTCTTT.

Ten or more counts support this clonotype. CDR3 coding DNA: TGTGCCAGCACCTACGCAGGGGTCACCCCTGAAGCTTTCTTT. Residues: CASTYAGVTPEAFF. The chain is built from TRBV12-3 or TRBV12-4 and TRBJ1-1; tentative D call: TRBD1 (6 bases). Trimming removed 7 bases at V and 6 bases at J, with 18 bases between. This CDR3 is built from 14 residues.

This clonotype was detected ten times or more. This chain connects TRBV11-2 to TRBJ2-1, with D maybe TRBD1 (6 bases). Per germline, CDR1 SGHAT and CDR2 FQNNGV. V lost 5 bases to trimming and J lost 9 bases, with 14 bases between them. This CDR3 comprises 13 residues. The CDR3, as DNA: TGTGCCAGCAGCCTCGACAGGCAAGCTGAGCAGTTCTTC. Residues: CASSLDRQAEQFF.

This clonotype was counted between two and nine times. The chain joins TRBV7-3 to TRBJ2-1, with 10 bases aligning to TRBD2. Trimming at V came to 2 bases and at J to 2 bases, leaving 6 bases not matched to a gene. Per germline, CDR1 SGHTA and CDR2 FQGTGA. The CDR3 extends over 17 amino acids. The chain's CDR3 is CASSLGPGLAAYNEQFF. DNA of the CDR3: TGTGCCAGCAGCTTAGGCCCAGGACTAGCGGCCTACAATGAGCAGTTCTTC.

The chain carries TRBV11-2 and TRBJ2-3, with D possibly TRBD2 on 7 matching bases. Germline V gene lookup returns CDR1 SGHAT and CDR2 FQNNGV. The length of the CDR3 is 16 residues. V was cut by 4 bases and J by 1 base, with 15 bases left in between. As DNA, the CDR3 is TGTGCCAGCAGCTCCGTGCGGGGGCCTCGCACAGATACGCAGTATTTT. Protein sequence: CASSSVRGPRTDTQYF.